Below, 4 T cell receptor beta chains from the same sample are listed, as sequenced in a study of Ad26.COV2.S vaccination and SARS-CoV-2 variants. Documented treatment: approximately 18 received Ad26.COV2.S at low or high dose, single or two shots; a few received placebo; per-sample allocation not given. Each sample was drawn 63 days after the first injection (of vaccine or placebo). The method was immunoSEQ multiplex PCR; TCRdb's version includes in-frame clones alone and lacks a portion of them. The sample carries hundreds of thousands of clones, around 89% recorded once. Sample: peripheral blood, taken in a trial of Ad26.COV2.S vaccine versus placebo. The source is a person aged 18 to 59 who received the Ad26.COV2.S COVID-19 vaccine or a placebo.

The chain is built from TRBV4-3 and TRBJ1-1; no definite D call. CDR1 is LGHNA, CDR2 YSLEER, per germline. V dropped 0 bases and J dropped 3 bases, with 5 bases sitting between them. The CDR3 has 13 residues. The CDR3 loop reads CASSQDPHTEAFF. CDR3 coding DNA: TGCGCCAGCAGCCAAGACCCTCACACTGAAGCTTTCTTT.

To note about this clone: A read error may produce the germline difference seen at one junction end. The CDR3, as DNA: TGTGCCAGCAGCCAACCGAACACTAGCGGGCAGACCGGGGGAGCTGTTTTT. It is translated as CASSQPNTSGQTGGAVF. This chain uses TRBV3-1 (or the pseudogene TRBV3-2) with TRBJ2-2, with 9 bases identical to TRBD2. The CDR3 is made up of 17 amino acids. The germline gives CDR1 LGHDT, CDR2 YNNKEL (reference sequence).

The genes are TRBV5-1 and TRBJ2-7, with D perhaps being TRBD1 or TRBD2 (5 bases each). V gave up 4 bases and J gave up 4 bases, with 15 bases separating them. CDR1 and CDR2 (germline): SGHRS, YFSETQ. The CDR3 consists of 14 residues. The CDR3 bases are TGCGCCAGCAGCGCGGGCAGGGATTCGTACGAGCAGTACTTC. Its protein product is CASSAGRDSYEQYF.

V and J are TRBV27 and TRBJ2-7, with D possibly being TRBD2 (6 bases). This CDR3 spans 15 amino acids. V dropped 6 bases and J dropped 0 bases, with 15 bases sitting between them. Germline V gives CDR1 MNHEY, CDR2 SMNVEV (reference sequence). CDR3 in DNA: TGTGCCAGCAGATGGAGGGACGGATCCTCCTACGAGCAGTACTTC. Its translation: CASRWRDGSSYEQYF.